Included here is one TCR beta chain sequence, with context. This record belongs to a study of control samples from healthy donors and cancer patients. CDR1 is MNHEY and CDR2 is SVGAGI in the germline V gene. Deletions cut 7 bases from V and 11 bases from J, with 17 bases between. The CDR3 totals 12 residues. Some clones are missing from TCRdb's copy, which holds only in-frame ones; the method was immunoSEQ multiplex PCR. The table records just under 80,000 clones, 70% to 90% of them present only once. This clonotype was sampled from a woman aged 60-70 years with head and neck cancer. Sequenced material: PBMCs. The chain joins TRBV6-5 to TRBJ1-1, with no clear D. CDR3 nucleotides: TGTGCCAGCAAATTCCTCGGCGGTGGCGCTTTCTTT. Amino acid sequence: CASKFLGGGAFF.